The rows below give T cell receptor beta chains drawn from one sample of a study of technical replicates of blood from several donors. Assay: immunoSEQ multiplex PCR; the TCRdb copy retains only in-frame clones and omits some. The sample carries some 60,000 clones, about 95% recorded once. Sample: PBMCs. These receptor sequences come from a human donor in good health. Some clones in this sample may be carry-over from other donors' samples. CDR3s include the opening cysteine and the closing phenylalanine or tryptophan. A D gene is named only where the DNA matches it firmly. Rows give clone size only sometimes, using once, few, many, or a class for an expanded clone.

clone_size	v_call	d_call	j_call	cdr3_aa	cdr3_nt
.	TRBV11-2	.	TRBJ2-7	CASSFMSYEQYF	TGTGCCAGCAGCTTTATGTCCTACGAGCAGTACTTC
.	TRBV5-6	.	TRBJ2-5	CASSPRWSRRETQYF	TGTGCCAGCAGCCCCAGGTGGTCCAGAAGGGAGACCCAGTACTTC
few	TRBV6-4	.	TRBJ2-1	CASSLLAGAHNEQFF	TGTGCCAGCAGTTTGCTGGCAGGGGCCCACAATGAGCAGTTCTTC
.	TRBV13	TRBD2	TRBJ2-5	CASSLRTSGSGETQYF	TGTGCCAGCAGCCTACGGACTAGCGGGAGCGGAGAGACCCAGTACTTC
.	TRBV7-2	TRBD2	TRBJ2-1	CASSSEREGWNEQFF	TGTGCCAGCAGCTCCGAGCGGGAAGGTTGGAATGAGCAGTTCTTC
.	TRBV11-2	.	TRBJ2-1	CASSLGVAEGQNEQFF	TGTGCCAGCAGCTTAGGGGTAGCGGAGGGGCAGAATGAGCAGTTCTTC
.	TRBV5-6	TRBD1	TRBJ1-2	CASSYGQGAYGYTF	TGTGCCAGCAGCTACGGACAGGGGGCTTATGGCTACACCTTC
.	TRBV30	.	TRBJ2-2	CAWRGGENTGELFF	TGTGCCTGGAGGGGCGGGGAGAACACCGGGGAGCTGTTTTTT
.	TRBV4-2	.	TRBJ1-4	CASSQPQGSTNEKLFF	TGTGCCAGCAGCCAACCGCAGGGGAGTACTAATGAAAAACTGTTTTTT
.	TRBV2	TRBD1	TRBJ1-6	CASSGSEGAGNSPLHF	TGTGCCAGCAGTGGGTCGGAGGGGGCTGGGAATTCACCCCTCCACTTT
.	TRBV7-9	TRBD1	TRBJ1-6	CASSPGQGDSPLHF	TGTGCCAGCAGCCCTGGACAGGGTGATTCACCCCTCCACTTT
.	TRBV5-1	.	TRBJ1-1	CASSAGLSRNTEAFF	TGCGCCAGCAGCGCGGGTTTATCGAGGAACACTGAAGCTTTCTTT
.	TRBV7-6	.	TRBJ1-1	CASSQNRLNTEAFF	TGTGCCAGCAGCCAAAACAGGCTGAACACTGAAGCTTTCTTT
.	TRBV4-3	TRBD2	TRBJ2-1	CASSQEREGPFEQFF	TGCGCCAGCAGCCAAGAACGGGAGGGCCCCTTTGAGCAGTTCTTC
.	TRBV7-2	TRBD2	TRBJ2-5	CASSLEVRRLAGEKETQYF	TGTGCCAGCAGCTTAGAAGTGCGGCGACTAGCGGGAGAGAAGGAGACCCAGTACTTC
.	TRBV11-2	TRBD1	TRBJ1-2	CASSPQGVANYGYTF	TGTGCCAGCAGCCCGCAGGGGGTAGCTAACTATGGCTACACCTTC
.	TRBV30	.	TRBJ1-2	CAWIAAGPTNYGYTF	TGTGCCTGGATAGCAGCAGGGCCGACTAACTATGGCTACACCTTC
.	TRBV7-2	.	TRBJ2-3	CASSLVSGVGSTDTQYF	TGTGCCAGCAGCTTAGTGTCCGGGGTGGGGAGCACAGATACGCAGTATTTT
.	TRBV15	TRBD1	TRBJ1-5	CATSSGDSVGISSNQPQHF	TGTGCCACCAGCAGCGGGGACAGCGTGGGTATATCGAGCAATCAGCCCCAGCATTTT
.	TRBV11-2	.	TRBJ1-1	CASSTSWDTNTEAFF	TGTGCCAGCAGTACCAGTTGGGACACGAACACTGAAGCTTTCTTT
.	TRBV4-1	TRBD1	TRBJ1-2	CASSQFGQGLDGYTF	TGCGCCAGCAGCCAATTCGGACAGGGGCTGGATGGCTACACCTTC
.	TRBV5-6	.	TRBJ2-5	CASSPGWSKETQYF	TGTGCCAGCAGCCCCGGTTGGAGTAAAGAGACCCAGTACTTC
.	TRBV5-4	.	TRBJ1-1	CASSLETLNTEAFF	TGTGCCAGCAGCTTGGAGACATTGAACACTGAAGCTTTCTTT
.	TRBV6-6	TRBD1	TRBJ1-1	CASSYLGQVGVAFF	TGTGCCAGCAGTTACCTGGGACAGGTAGGGGTCGCTTTCTTT
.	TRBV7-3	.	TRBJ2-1	CASSLWAGKSYNEQFF	TGTGCCAGCAGCTTATGGGCGGGGAAATCCTACAATGAGCAGTTCTTC
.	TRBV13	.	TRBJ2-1	CASSLRREDWYYNEQFF	TGTGCCAGCAGCCTGCGGAGGGAGGACTGGTACTACAATGAGCAGTTCTTC
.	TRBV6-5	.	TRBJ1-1	CASSYGQNTEAFF	TGTGCCAGCAGTTACGGACAGAACACTGAAGCTTTCTTT
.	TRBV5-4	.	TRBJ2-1	CASSSEAYNEQFF	TGTGCCAGCAGTAGTGAGGCTTACAATGAGCAGTTCTTC
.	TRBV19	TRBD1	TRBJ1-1	CASSNRDRGPRDTEAFF	TGTGCCAGTAGCAACCGGGACAGGGGCCCCCGAGACACTGAAGCTTTCTTT
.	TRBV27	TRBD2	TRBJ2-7	CASSLWGGAYEQYF	TGTGCCAGCAGTTTATGGGGGGGAGCCTACGAGCAGTACTTC
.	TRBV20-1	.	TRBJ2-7	CSARIEREQYF	TGCAGTGCTAGGATTGAGCGGGAGCAGTACTTC
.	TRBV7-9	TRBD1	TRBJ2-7	CASSPGQSYEQYF	TGTGCCAGCAGCCCGGGACAGTCCTACGAGCAGTACTTC
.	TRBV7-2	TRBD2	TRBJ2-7	CASSPTLAGGYEQYF	TGTGCCAGCAGCCCAACATTAGCGGGAGGCTACGAGCAGTACTTC
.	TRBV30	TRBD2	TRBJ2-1	CAWGLAGGLEFF	TGTGCCTGGGGACTAGCGGGAGGGCTTGAGTTCTTC
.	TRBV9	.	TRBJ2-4	CASGRGAAKNIQYF	TGTGCCAGCGGCCGGGGGGCGGCCAAAAACATTCAGTACTTC
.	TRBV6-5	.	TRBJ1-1	CASSYNRRLMNTEAFF	TGTGCCAGCAGTTACAACAGGCGGCTAATGAACACTGAAGCTTTCTTT
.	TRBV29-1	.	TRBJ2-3	CSVSRVADTQYF	TGCAGCGTATCCAGGGTTGCAGATACGCAGTATTTT
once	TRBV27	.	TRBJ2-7	CASSSPGGYEQYF	TGTGCCAGCAGTTCCCCCGGCGGCTACGAGCAGTACTTC
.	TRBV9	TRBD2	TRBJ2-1	CASSVAGLAGGPNEQFF	TGTGCCAGCAGCGTAGCGGGTCTAGCGGGAGGGCCGAATGAGCAGTTCTTC
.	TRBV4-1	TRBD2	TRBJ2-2	CASSPQGGSGRALIGTGELFF	TGCGCCAGCAGCCCCCAAGGTGGTAGCGGGAGGGCCTTGATTGGTACCGGGGAGCTGTTTTTT
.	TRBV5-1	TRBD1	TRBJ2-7	CASKVQGAKEQYF	TGCGCCAGCAAGGTTCAGGGGGCGAAGGAGCAGTACTTC
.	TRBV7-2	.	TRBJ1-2	CASSLLQGAGGYTF	TGTGCCAGCAGCTTATTACAAGGGGCAGGGGGCTACACCTTC
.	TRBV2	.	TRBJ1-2	CASSVTTSSGYTF	TGTGCCAGCAGTGTCACGACATCCTCTGGCTACACCTTC
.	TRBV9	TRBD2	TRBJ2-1	CASSVGGSGRSNEQFF	TGTGCCAGCAGCGTAGGTGGTAGCGGGAGATCTAATGAGCAGTTCTTC
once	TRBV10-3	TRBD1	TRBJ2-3	CASRTGGSTDTQYF	TGTGCCTCCCGGACAGGGGGCAGCACAGATACGCAGTATTTT
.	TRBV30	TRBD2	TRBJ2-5	CAWSASGRAAGRETQYF	TGTGCCTGGAGTGCTAGCGGGAGGGCCGCGGGGAGGGAGACCCAGTACTTC
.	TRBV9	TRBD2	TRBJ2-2	CASSVDSGRFAGGELFF	TGTGCCAGCAGCGTAGACAGCGGGAGATTCGCAGGCGGGGAGCTGTTTTTT